This TCR beta chain was captured by sequencing in a study of cytomegalovirus exposure and HLA in healthy donors. Study results and limitations: The investigators catalogued 150 to 200 TCR beta chains as cytomegalovirus-associated. It was reported that the classifier diagnosed cytomegalovirus status with high specificity and sensitivity in both the original and validation cohorts.

Among the roughly 120 subjects of the validation cohort, separate from the 666-subject first cohort, were the donors. The CDR3 extends over 15 amino acids. Trimming took 1 base from V and 0 from J; bases not matched to a gene: 3. CDR1 is SGDLS, CDR2 YYNGEE, per germline. Generated by immunoSEQ multiplex PCR, the TCRdb table keeps only in-frame clones and is missing some. In the table there are approximately 270,000 clones, about 88% of which are singletons. Details on this clone: The antigen remains unidentified.

Sequencing was performed on PBMCs. The clonotype comes from a man between 18 and 29 years old in good health and CMV-seropositive. The chain joins TRBV9 to TRBJ2-7, with 8 bases matching TRBD1. The CDR3, as DNA: TGTGCCAGCAGCGTAAGACAGGGGCCCTCCTACGAGCAGTACTTC. This codes for CASSVRQGPSYEQYF.